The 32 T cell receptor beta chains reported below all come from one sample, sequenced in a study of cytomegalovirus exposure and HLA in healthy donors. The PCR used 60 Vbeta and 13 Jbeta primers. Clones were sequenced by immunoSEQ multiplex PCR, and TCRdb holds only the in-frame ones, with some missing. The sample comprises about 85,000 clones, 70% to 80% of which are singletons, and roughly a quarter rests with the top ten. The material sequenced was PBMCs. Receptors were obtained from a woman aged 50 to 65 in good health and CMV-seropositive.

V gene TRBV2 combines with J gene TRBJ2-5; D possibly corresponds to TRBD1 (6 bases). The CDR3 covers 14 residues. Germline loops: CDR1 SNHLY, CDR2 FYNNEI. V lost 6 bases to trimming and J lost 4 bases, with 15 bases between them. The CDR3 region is CASRMGQGRETQYF. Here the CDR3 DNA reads TGTGCCAGCAGGATGGGGCAGGGGAGAGAGACCCAGTACTTC.

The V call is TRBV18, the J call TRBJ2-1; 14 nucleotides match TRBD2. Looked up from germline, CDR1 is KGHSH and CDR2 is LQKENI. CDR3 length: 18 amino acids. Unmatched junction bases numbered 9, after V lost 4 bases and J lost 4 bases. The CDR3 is CASSLGTSGGQGYNEQFF. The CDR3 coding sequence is TGTGCCAGCTCACTCGGGACTAGCGGGGGACAAGGTTACAATGAGCAGTTCTTC.

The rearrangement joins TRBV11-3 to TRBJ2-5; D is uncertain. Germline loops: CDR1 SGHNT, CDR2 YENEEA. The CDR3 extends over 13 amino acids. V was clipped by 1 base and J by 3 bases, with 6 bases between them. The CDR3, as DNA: TGTGCCAGCAGCTTAGGGCAGAAAGAGACCCAGTACTTC. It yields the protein CASSLGQKETQYF. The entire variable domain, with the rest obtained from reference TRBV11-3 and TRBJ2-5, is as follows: EAGVVQSPRYKIIEKKQPVAFWCNPISGHNTLYWYLQNLGQGPELLIRYENEEAVDDSQLPKDRFSAERLKGVDSTLKIQPAELGDSAVYLCASSLGQKETQYFGPGTRLLVL.

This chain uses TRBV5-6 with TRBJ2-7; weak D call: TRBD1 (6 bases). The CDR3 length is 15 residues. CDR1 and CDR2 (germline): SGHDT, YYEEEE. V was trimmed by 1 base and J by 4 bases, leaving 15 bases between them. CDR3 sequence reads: CASSLMGALGYEQYV. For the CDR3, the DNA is TGTGCCAGCAGCTTGATGGGGGCGCTTGGGTACGAGCAGTACGTC.

Here the CDR3 DNA reads TGTGCCTGGAGTGTGAAGGGGGCGAACACTGAAGCTTTCTTT. Its translation is CAWSVKGANTEAFF. The chain uses TRBV30 and TRBJ1-1; 7 bases line up with TRBD1. This CDR3 spans 14 amino acids. Per the germline V gene, CDR1 is GTSNPN and CDR2 is SVGIG (reference sequence). Trimming at V came to 0 bases and at J to 1 base, leaving 2 bases not matched to a gene. The whole variable domain, remainder taken from reference TRBV30 and TRBJ1-1, is SQTIHQWPATLVQPVGSPLSLECTVEGTSNPNLYWYRQAAGRGLQLLFYSVGIGQISSEVPQNLSASRPQDRQFILSSKKLLLSDSGFYLCAWSVKGANTEAFFGQGTRLTVV.

DNA for the CDR3: TGTGCCAGCAGGCGACTACAGGGAAAGGATTCCTACGAGCAGTACTTC. This codes for CASRRLQGKDSYEQYF. This sequence joins TRBV11-2 and TRBJ2-7; D possibly corresponds to TRBD1 (6 bases). The germline V gene encodes CDR1 SGHAT and CDR2 FQNNGV. This CDR3 spans 16 amino acids. The germline V and J ends were trimmed by 6 bases and 1 base, with 19 bases remaining between them.

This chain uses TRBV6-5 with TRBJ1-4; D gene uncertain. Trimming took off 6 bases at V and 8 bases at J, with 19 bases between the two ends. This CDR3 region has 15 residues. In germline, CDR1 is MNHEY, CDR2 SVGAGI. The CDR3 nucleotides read TGTGCCAGCAGGCCCTCACTACCGGTTGAAGAAAAACTGTTTTTT. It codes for CASRPSLPVEEKLFF.

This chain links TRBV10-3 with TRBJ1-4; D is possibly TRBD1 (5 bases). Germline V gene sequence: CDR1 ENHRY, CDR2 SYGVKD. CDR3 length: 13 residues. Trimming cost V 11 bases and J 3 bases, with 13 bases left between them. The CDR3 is CAAQRGANEKLFF. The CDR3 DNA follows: TGTGCCGCCCAGCGGGGGGCTAATGAAAAACTGTTTTTT.

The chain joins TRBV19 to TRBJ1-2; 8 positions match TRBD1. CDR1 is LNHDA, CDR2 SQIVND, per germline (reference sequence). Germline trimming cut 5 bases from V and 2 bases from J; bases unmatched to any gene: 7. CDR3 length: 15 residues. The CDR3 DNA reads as TGTGCCAGTAGTCGGGTGGACAGGGAGAACTATGGCTACACCTTC. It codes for CASSRVDRENYGYTF.

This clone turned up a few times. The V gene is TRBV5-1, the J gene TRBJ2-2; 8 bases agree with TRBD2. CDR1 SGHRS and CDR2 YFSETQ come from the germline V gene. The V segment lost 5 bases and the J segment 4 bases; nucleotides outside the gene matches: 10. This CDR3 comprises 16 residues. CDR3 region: CASRFSGTVGTGELFF. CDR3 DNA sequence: TGCGCCAGCAGGTTTAGCGGGACGGTAGGCACCGGGGAGCTGTTTTTT.

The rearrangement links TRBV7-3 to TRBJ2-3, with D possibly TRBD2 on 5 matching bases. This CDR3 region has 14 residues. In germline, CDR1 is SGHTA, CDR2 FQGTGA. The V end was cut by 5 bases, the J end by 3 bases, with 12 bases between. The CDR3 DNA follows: TGTGCCAGCAGCGATCCGAGGGAGACAGATACGCAGTATTTT. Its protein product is CASSDPRETDTQYF.

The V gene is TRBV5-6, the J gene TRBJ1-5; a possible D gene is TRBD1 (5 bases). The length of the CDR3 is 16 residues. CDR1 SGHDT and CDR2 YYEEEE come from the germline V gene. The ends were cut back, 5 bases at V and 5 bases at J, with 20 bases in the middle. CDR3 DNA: TGTGCCAGCAGTTTTGGGGGAGGCAGGGCCGATCAGCCCCAGCATTTT. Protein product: CASSFGGGRADQPQHF. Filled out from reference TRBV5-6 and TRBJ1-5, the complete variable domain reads DAGVTQSPTHLIKTRGQQVTLRCSPKSGHDTVSWYQQALGQGPQFIFQYYEEEERQRGNFPDRFSGHQFPNYSSELNVNALLLGDSALYLCASSFGGGRADQPQHFGDGTRLSIL.

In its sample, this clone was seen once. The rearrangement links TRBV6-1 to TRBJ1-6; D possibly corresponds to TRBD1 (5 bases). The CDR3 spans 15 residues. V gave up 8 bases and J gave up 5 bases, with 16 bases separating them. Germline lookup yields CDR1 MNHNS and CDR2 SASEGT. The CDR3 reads CASCPVGTNNSPLHF. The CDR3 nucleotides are TGTGCCAGCTGCCCGGTGGGGACTAATAATTCACCCCTCCACTTT.

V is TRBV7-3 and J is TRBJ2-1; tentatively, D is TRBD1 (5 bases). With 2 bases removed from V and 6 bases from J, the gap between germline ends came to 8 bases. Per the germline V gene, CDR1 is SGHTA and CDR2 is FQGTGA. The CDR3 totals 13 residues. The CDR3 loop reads CASSLQGSNEQFF. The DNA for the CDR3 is TGTGCCAGCAGCTTACAGGGATCCAATGAGCAGTTCTTC.

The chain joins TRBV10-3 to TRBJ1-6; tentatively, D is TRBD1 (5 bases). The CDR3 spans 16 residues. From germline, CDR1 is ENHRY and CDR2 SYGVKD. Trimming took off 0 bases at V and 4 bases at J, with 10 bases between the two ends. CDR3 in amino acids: CAISESRVRYNSPLHF. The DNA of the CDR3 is TGTGCCATCAGTGAGTCCAGGGTTAGATATAATTCACCCCTCCACTTT.

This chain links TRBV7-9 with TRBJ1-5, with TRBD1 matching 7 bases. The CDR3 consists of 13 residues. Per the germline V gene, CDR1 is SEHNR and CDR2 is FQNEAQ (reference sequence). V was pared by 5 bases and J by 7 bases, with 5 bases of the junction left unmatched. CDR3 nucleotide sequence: TGTGCCAGCAGCGTTGGACAGGCCCAGCCCCAGCATTTT. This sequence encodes CASSVGQAQPQHF.

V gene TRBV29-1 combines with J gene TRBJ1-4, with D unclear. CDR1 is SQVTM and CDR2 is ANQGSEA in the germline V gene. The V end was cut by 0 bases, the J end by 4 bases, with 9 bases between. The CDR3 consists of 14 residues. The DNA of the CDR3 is TGCAGCGTTGAAGAGAGAGACTTTAATGAAAAACTGTTTTTT. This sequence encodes CSVEERDFNEKLFF.

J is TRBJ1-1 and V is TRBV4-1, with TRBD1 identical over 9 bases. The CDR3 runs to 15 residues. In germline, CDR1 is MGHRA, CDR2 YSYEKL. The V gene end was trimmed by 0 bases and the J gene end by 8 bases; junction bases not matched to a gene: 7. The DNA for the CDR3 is TGCGCCAGCAGCCAAGAAGGGACAGGGTGGGAGGAAGCTTTCTTT. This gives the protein CASSQEGTGWEEAFF.

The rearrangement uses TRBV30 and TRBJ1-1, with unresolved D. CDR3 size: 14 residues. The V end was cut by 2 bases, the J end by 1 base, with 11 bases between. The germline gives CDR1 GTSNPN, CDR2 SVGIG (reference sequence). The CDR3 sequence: CAWSRGGWNTEAFF. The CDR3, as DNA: TGTGCCTGGAGTCGTGGAGGGTGGAACACTGAAGCTTTCTTT. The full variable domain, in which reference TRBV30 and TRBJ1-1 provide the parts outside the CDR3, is SQTIHQWPATLVQPVGSPLSLECTVEGTSNPNLYWYRQAAGRGLQLLFYSVGIGQISSEVPQNLSASRPQDRQFILSSKKLLLSDSGFYLCAWSRGGWNTEAFFGQGTRLTVV.

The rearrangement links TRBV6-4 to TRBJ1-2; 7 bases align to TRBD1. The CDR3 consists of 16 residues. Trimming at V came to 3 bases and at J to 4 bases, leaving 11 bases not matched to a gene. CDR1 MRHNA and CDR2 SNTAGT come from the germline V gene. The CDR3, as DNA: TGTGCCAGCAGTGATCTTATACAGGGGCGATTCTATGGCTACACCTTC. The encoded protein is CASSDLIQGRFYGYTF.

CDR3 in amino acids: CASSFSGRAYNEQFF. In DNA form, the CDR3 reads TGTGCCAGCAGCTTTAGCGGGAGGGCTTACAATGAGCAGTTCTTC. The genes are TRBV5-4 and TRBJ2-1; 11 nucleotides line up with TRBD2. The trim removed 2 bases at V and 4 bases at J, leaving 2 bases unmatched. Per germline, CDR1 SGHNT and CDR2 YYREEE (reference sequence). The CDR3 is 15 residues long.

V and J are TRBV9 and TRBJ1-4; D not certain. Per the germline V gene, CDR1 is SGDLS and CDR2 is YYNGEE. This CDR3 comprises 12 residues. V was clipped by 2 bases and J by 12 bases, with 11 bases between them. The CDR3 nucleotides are TGTGCCAGCAGCGTTTTGGCAGGCGAACTGTTTTTT. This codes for CASSVLAGELFF. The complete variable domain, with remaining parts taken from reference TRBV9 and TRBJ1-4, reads DSGVTQTPKHLITATGQRVTLRCSPRSGDLSVYWYQQSLDQGLQFLIQYYNGEERAKGNILERFSAQQFPDLHSELNLSSLELGDSALYFCASSVLAGELFFGSGTQLSVL.

The CDR3 nucleotides are TGCGCCAGCAGCCCGGGGGAGAGGTCCACCGGGGAGCTGTTTTTT. This sequence encodes CASSPGERSTGELFF. This chain uses TRBV5-1 with TRBJ2-2; maybe TRBD2 (6 bases). This CDR3 comprises 15 residues. V lost 4 bases and J 4 bases, leaving 14 bases between the germline ends. Germline V gene sequence: CDR1 SGHRS, CDR2 YFSETQ.

The CDR3 spells CASSLDREDIQYF. The CDR3 bases are TGTGCCAGCAGCTTGGACAGGGAAGACATTCAGTACTTC. The J gene is TRBJ2-4, the V gene TRBV5-4; possibly TRBD1 for D (6 bases). CDR1 is SGHNT, CDR2 YYREEE, per germline (reference sequence). This CDR3 is 13 amino acids long. Trimming pared 0 bases from V and 8 bases from J, leaving 9 bases between.

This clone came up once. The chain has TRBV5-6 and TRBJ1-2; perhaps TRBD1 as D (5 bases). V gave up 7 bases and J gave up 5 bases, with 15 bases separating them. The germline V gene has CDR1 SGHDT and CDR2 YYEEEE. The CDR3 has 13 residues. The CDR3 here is CASQPHGGYGYTF. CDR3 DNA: TGTGCCAGCCAGCCCCACGGGGGTTATGGCTACACCTTC.

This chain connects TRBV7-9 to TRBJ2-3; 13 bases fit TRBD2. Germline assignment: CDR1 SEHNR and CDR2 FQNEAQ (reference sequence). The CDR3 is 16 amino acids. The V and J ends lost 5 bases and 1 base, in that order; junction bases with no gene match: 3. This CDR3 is CASSMTSGGRTDTQYF. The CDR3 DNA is TGTGCCAGCAGCATGACTAGCGGGGGGCGCACAGATACGCAGTATTTT.

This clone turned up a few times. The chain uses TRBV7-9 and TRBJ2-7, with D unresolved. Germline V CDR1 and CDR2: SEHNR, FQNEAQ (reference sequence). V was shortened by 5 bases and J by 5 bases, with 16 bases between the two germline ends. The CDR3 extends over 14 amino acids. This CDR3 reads CASSKDTHRNEQYV. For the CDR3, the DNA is TGTGCCAGCAGCAAAGACACCCACCGCAACGAGCAGTACGTC.

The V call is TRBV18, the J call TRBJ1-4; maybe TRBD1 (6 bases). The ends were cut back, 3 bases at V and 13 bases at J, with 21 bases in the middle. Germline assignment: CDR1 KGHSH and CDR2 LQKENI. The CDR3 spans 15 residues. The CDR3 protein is CASSPLGANPQGLFF. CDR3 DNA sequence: TGTGCCAGCTCACCGCTCGGGGCAAACCCACAGGGACTGTTTTTT.

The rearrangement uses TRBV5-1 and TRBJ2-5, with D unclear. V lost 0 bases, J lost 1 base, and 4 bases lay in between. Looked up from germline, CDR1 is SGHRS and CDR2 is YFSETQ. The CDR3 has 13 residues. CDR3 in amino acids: CASSLGSQETQYF. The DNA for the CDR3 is TGCGCCAGCAGCTTGGGTAGCCAAGAGACCCAGTACTTC.

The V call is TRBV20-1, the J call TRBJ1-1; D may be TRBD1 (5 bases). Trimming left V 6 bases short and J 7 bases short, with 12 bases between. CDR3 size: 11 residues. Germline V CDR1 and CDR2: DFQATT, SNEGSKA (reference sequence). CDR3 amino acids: CSASRGLEAFF. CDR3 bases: TGCAGTGCCAGCCGGGGACTTGAAGCTTTCTTT.

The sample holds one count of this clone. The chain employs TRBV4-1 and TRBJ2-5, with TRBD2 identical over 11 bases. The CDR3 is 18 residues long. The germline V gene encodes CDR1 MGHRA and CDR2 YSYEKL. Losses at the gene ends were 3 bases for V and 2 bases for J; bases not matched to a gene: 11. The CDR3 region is CASSQEYPGTSGQETQYF. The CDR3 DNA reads TGCGCCAGCAGCCAGGAATACCCCGGGACTAGCGGTCAAGAGACCCAGTACTTC.

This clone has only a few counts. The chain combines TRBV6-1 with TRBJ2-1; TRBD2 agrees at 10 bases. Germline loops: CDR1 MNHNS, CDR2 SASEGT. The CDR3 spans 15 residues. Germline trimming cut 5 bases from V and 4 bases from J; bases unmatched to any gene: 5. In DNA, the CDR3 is TGTGCCAGCAGTCCCTTAGCGGGGGGTTACAATGAGCAGTTCTTC. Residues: CASSPLAGGYNEQFF.